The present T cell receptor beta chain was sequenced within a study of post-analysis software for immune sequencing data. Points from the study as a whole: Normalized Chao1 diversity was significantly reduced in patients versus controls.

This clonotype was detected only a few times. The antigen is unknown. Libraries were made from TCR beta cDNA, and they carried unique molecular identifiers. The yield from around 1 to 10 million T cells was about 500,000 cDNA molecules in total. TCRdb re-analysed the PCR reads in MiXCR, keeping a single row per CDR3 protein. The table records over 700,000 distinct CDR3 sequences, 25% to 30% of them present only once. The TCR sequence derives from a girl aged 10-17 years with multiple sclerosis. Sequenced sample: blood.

For the CDR3, the DNA is TGCAGCGTTGAAGGACCCGGGACTAGCGGAGATACGCAGTATTTT. Its translation: CSVEGPGTSGDTQYF. The chain couples TRBV29-1 to TRBJ2-3; 11 bases are a match to TRBD2. CDR3 size: 15 residues. V was clipped by 1 base and J by 5 bases; unmatched bases: 5. The germline CDR1 and CDR2 sequences are SQVTM and ANQGSEA.